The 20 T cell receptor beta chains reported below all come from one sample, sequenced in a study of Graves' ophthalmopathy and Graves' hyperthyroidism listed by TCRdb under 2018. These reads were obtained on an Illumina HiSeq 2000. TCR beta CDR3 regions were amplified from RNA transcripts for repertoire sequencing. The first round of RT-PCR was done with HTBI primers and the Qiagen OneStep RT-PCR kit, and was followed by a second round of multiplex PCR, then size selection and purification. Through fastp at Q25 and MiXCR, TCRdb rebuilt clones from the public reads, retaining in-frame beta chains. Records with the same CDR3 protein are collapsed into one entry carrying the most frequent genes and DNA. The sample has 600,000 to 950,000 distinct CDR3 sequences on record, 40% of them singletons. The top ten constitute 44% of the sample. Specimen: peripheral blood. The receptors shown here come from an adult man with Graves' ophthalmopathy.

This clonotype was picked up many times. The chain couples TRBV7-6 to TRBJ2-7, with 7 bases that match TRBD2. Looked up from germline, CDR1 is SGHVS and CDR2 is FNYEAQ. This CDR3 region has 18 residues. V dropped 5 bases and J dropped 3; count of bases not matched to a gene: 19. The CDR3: CASSPRSWLADTVYEQYF. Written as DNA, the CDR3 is TGTGCCAGCAGCCCTAGGTCGTGGCTAGCGGATACCGTCTACGAGCAGTACTTC.

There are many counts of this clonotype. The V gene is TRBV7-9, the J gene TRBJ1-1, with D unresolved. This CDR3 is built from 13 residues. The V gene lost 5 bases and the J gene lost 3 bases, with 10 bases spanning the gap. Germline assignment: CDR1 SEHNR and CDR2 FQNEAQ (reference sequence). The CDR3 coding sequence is TGTGCCAGCAGCCCCTCCCGTGACACTGAAGCTTTCTTT. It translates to CASSPSRDTEAFF.

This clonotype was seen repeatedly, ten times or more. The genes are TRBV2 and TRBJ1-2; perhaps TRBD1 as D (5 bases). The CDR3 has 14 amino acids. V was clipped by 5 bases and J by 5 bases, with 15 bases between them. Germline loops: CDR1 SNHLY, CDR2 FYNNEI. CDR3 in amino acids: CASSIRDPKYGYTF. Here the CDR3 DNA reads TGTGCCAGCAGTATCCGGGACCCCAAATATGGCTACACCTTC.

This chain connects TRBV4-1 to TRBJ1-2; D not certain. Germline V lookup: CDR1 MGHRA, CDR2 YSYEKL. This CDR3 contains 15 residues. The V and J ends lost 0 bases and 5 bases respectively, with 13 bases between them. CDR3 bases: TGCGCCAGCAGCCAAGATCCCGCAGACCTATATGGCTACACCTTC. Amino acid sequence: CASSQDPADLYGYTF.

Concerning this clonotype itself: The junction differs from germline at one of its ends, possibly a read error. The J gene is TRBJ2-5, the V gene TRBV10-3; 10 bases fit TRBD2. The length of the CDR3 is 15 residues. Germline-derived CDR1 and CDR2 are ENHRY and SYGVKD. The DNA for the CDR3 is TGTGCCAGCAGTTACGGGGCTAGCGGGAGTGAGACCCAGTACTTC. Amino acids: CASSYGASGSETQYF.

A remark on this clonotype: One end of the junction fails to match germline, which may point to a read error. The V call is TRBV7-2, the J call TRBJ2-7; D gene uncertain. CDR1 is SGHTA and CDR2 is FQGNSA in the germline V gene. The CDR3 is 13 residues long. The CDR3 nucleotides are TGTGTCAGCAGCTTAGGGCGCTCCTACGAGCAGTACTTC. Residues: CVSSLGRSYEQYF. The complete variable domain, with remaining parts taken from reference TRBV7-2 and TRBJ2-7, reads GAGVSQSPSNKVTEKGKDVELRCDPISGHTALYWYRQSLGQGLEFLIYFQGNSAPDKSGLPSDRFSAERTGGSVSTLTIQRTQQEDSAVYLCVSSLGRSYEQYFGPGTRLTVT.

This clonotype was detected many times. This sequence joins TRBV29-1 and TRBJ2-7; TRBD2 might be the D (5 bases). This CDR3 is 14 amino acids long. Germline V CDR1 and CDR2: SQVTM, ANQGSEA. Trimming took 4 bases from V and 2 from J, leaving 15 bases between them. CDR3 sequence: CSVVPGVFPYEQYF. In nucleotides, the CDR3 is TGCAGCGTTGTCCCCGGGGTATTTCCCTACGAGCAGTACTTC.

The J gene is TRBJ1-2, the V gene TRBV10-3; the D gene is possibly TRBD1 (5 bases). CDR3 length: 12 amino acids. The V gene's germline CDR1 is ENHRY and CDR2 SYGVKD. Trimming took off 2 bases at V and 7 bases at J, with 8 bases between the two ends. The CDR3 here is CAISEGQAGYTF. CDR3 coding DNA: TGTGCCATCAGTGAGGGACAAGCTGGCTACACCTTC.

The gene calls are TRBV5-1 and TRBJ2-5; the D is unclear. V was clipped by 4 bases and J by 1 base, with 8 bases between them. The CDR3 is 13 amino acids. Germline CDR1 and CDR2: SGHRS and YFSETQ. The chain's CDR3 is CASSPLLQETQYF. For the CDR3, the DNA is TGCGCCAGCAGCCCACTACTCCAAGAGACCCAGTACTTC.

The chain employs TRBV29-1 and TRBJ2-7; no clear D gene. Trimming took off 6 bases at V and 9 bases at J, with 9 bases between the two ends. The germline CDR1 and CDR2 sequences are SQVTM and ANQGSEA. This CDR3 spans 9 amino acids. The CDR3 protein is CSVTPWQYF. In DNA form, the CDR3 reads TGCAGCGTGACCCCCTGGCAGTACTTC.

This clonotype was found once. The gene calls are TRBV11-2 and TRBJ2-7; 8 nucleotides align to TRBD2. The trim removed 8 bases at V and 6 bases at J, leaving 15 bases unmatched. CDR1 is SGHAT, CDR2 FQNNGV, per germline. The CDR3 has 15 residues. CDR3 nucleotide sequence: TGTGCCAGCGGCCCCAGCGGGAGAAGGTATAGCGAGCAGTACTTC. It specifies CASGPSGRRYSEQYF.

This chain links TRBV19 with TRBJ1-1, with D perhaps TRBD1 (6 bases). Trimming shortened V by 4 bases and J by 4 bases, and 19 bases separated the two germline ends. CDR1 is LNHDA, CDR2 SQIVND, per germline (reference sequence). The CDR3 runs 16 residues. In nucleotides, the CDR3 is TGTGCCAGTAGTACGTACAGGGCATGGGGCGCCACTGAAGCTTTCTTT. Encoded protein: CASSTYRAWGATEAFF.

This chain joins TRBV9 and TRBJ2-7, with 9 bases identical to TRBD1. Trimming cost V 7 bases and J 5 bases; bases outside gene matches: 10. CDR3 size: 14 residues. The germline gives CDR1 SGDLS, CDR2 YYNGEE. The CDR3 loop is CASGGTGTGNEQYF. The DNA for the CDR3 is TGTGCCAGCGGCGGGACCGGGACAGGGAACGAGCAGTACTTC.

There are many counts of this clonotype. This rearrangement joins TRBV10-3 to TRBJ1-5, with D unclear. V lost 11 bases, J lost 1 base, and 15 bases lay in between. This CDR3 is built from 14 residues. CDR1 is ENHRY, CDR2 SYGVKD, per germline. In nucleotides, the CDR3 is TGTGCCGCCAGACCTTCGGGGAGCAATCAGCCCCAGCATTTT. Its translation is CAARPSGSNQPQHF.

CDR3 nucleotide sequence: TGTGCCAGCAGTGGTAGCGGGGTCCTGTCCTACAATGAGCAGTTCTTC. Translated: CASSGSGVLSYNEQFF. This rearrangement joins TRBV25-1 to TRBJ2-7; 8 bases fit TRBD2. The DNA end favors TRBJ2-1, so the J call may be wrong. This CDR3 has 16 amino acids. Germline assignment: CDR1 MGHDK and CDR2 SYGVNS.

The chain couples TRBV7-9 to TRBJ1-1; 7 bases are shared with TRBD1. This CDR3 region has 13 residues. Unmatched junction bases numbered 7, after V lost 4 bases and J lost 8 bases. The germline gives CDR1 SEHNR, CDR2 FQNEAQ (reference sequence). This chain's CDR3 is CASSSRGQGEAFF. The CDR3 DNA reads TGTGCCAGCAGCTCGAGGGGGCAGGGAGAAGCTTTCTTT.

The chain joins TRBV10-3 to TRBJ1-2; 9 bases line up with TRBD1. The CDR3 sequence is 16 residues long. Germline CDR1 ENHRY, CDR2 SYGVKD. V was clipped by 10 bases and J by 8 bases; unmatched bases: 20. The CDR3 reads CATTDRGTGTYIGYTF. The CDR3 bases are TGTGCCACCACAGACAGGGGGACCGGTACTTATATAGGCTACACCTTC.

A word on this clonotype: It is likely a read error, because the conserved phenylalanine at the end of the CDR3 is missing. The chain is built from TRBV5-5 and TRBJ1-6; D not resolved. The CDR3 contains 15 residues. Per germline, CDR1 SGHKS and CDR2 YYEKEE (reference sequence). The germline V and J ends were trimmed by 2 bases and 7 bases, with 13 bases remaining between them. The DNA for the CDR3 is TGTGCCAGCAGCTTCAACCTGGAGGGAAATTCACCCCTCCACTCT. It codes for CASSFNLEGNSPLHS.

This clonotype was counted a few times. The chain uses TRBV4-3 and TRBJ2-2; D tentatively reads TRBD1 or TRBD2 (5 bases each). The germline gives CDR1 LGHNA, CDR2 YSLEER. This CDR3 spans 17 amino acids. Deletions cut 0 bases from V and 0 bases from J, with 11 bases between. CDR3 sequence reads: CASSQDMGTSNTGELFF. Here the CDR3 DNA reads TGCGCCAGCAGCCAAGATATGGGGACGTCGAACACCGGGGAGCTGTTTTTT.

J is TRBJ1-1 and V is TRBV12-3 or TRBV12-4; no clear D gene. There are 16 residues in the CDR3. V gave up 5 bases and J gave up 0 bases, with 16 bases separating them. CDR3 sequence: CASSPGVNSMNTEAFF. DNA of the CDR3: TGTGCCAGCAGTCCCGGGGTAAACTCGATGAACACTGAAGCTTTCTTT.